The T cell receptor beta chain described here comes from a study of cytomegalovirus exposure and HLA in healthy donors. General study points: An ancestry cluster, one associated with Asian ancestry, reportedly showed fewer N-insertions than the approximately 670-donor mean in a later analysis. Generally TCR sequences proved uncommon, though certain public TCRs appeared in numerous donors.

J was trimmed by 3 bases and V by 8 bases; bases with no gene match: 5. Germline V CDR1 and CDR2: LNHDA, SQIVND (reference sequence). The CDR3 is made up of 15 amino acids. Primers included in the PCR were 60 Vbeta and 13 Jbeta primers. Some clones are missing from TCRdb's copy, which holds only in-frame ones; the method was immunoSEQ multiplex PCR. This table has 270,000 or so clones, about 90% appearing once. On this clone itself: Its antigen remains unknown.

V and J are TRBV19 and TRBJ2-5, with 14 positions matching TRBD2. This TCR was recovered from a girl aged 2 to 9 in good health and CMV-seronegative. Input material: PBMCs. The CDR3 here is CASRTSGRPKETQYF. CDR3 in DNA: TGTGCCAGTCGGACTAGCGGGAGGCCAAAAGAGACCCAGTACTTC.